This is a list of T cell receptor beta chains from one sample in a study of cytomegalovirus exposure and HLA in healthy donors. The repertoire was sequenced with immunoSEQ multiplex PCR; TCRdb's copy has only in-frame clones and lacks some. The sample includes about 170,000 clones, approximately 79% of them seen just once. What was sequenced was PBMCs. Receptor source: a man aged 35-49 years in good health and CMV-seropositive. Each CDR3 is given with its conserved first and last residue. D genes are given only for firm matches. Expanded clones get a size class; other rows say once, few or many, or leave the size out.

j_call d_call v_call cdr3_length clone_size cdr3_nt cdr3_aa
TRBJ1-6 TRBD1 TRBV10-3 14 NA TGTGCCATCAGAGGAGGGACAGAGAATTCACCCCTCCACTTT CAIRGGTENSPLHF
TRBJ1-5 TRBD1 TRBV6-5 14 few TGTGCCAGCCTCCGACAGGGCGGCAATCAGCCCCAGCATTTT CASLRQGGNQPQHF
TRBJ1-4 NA TRBV7-9 17 NA TGTGCCAGCAGCTTCCGGCGTCACGAACGAGGGTTCGGAAAACTGTTTTTT CASSFRRHERGFGKLFF
TRBJ1-1 NA TRBV9 13 NA TGTGCCAGCAGCACCCACAGCAGCCCTGAAGCTTTCTTT CASSTHSSPEAFF
TRBJ1-1 NA TRBV9 15 NA TGTGCCAGCAGCGTAAGCGGGGTCATGAACACTGAAGCTTTCTTT CASSVSGVMNTEAFF
TRBJ1-6 NA TRBV4-1 14 NA TGCGCCAGCAGCCAAGATGCGCTCTTCTCACCCCTCCACTTT CASSQDALFSPLHF
TRBJ2-5 NA TRBV5-4 13 NA TGTGCCAGCAGCTCCGAGGACCAAGAGACCCAGTACTTC CASSSEDQETQYF
TRBJ1-1 TRBD1 TRBV18 17 NA TGTGCCAGCTCGCCTCTGGGACAGGGGGCTTCTGGCACTGAAGCTTTCTTT CASSPLGQGASGTEAFF
TRBJ2-3 NA TRBV14 11 NA TGTGCCAGCAGCCACGGTGATACGCAGTATTTT CASSHGDTQYF
TRBJ2-5 TRBD1 TRBV7-9 16 NA TGTGCCAGCAGCTCCCGGGACAGGGTCTGGCAAGAGACCCAGTACTTC CASSSRDRVWQETQYF
TRBJ1-1 NA TRBV5-1 13 NA TGCGCCAGCAGCTTTACAGAGAACACTGAAGCTTTCTTT CASSFTENTEAFF
TRBJ1-3 NA TRBV5-1 15 NA TGCGCCAGCAGCTACAGACCAACCAGTGGAAACACCATATATTTT CASSYRPTSGNTIYF
TRBJ1-2 NA TRBV7-9 15 once TGTGCCAGCAGCTTATCACAGAGGGTAGGCTATGGCTACACCTTC CASSLSQRVGYGYTF
TRBJ2-7 NA TRBV10-3 13 NA TGTGCCATCAGAGCAGGGGCGTCCTACGAGCAGTACTTC CAIRAGASYEQYF
TRBJ1-1 NA TRBV5-6 15 NA TGTGCCAGCAGCTCGGGTACTCTCCGGTACGCTGAAGTTTTCTTT CASSSGTLRYAEVFF
TRBJ1-1 NA TRBV2 12 NA TGTGCCAGCAGTGGGGGGGTGCCTGAAGCTTTCTTT CASSGGVPEAFF
TRBJ2-1 NA TRBV4-2 15 NA TGTGCCAGCACCCCAGGGGGGCTTACATACAATGAGCAGTTCTTC CASTPGGLTYNEQFF
TRBJ2-2 TRBD1 TRBV19 14 NA TGTGCCAGTAGTACCGGGACAGGGTCCGGGGAGCTGTTTTTT CASSTGTGSGELFF
TRBJ2-5 TRBD2 TRBV5-5 15 NA TGTGCCAGCAGCTTACGGTGGGGAGGGCAAGAGACCCAGTACTTC CASSLRWGGQETQYF
TRBJ2-7 NA TRBV19 13 NA TGTGCCAGTAGCGAGGGGGAGACCTACGAGCAGTACTTC CASSEGETYEQYF
TRBJ1-5 NA TRBV5-6 15 NA TGTGCCAGCAGCTTGCTGAGCGGAGGCAATCAGCCCCAGCATTTT CASSLLSGGNQPQHF
TRBJ1-4 TRBD1 TRBV14 14 NA TGTGCCAGCAGCCCACAGGGGGCAAATGAAAAACTGTTTTTT CASSPQGANEKLFF
TRBJ1-6 NA TRBV7-3 14 NA TGTGCCAGCAGCTTGGGCCAGCAGGTTTCACCCCTCCACTTT CASSLGQQVSPLHF
TRBJ1-1 NA TRBV13 16 NA TGTGCCAGCAGCTTAGAAGGAGAGGCAACGGGGGAGGAGGCTTTCTTT CASSLEGEATGEEAFF
TRBJ1-1 NA TRBV1 15 NA TGCACCAGCAGCCATGACTCACAGGGGAATCTAGGAGCTTTCTTT CTSSHDSQGNLGAFF
TRBJ1-1 TRBD1 TRBV5-4 14 few TGTGCCAGCAGCTCCCCGACAGGGGACACTGAAGCTTTCTTT CASSSPTGDTEAFF
TRBJ1-5 NA TRBV11-2 15 NA TGTGCCAGCAGCCCCCACCCCGAGGGCAATCAGCCCCAGCATTTT CASSPHPEGNQPQHF
TRBJ2-1 TRBD1 TRBV29-1 12 NA TGCAGCGTTGAAGGACAGGGCAATGAGCAGTTCTTC CSVEGQGNEQFF
TRBJ1-4 TRBD1 TRBV5-4 17 NA TGTGCCAGCAGCCCTGGGACAGGGACGGGTACTAATGAAAAACTGTTTTTT CASSPGTGTGTNEKLFF
TRBJ1-6 NA TRBV18 16 few TGTGCCAGCTCACCAACCCCGCCCGGGTTGGATTCACCCCTCCACTTT CASSPTPPGLDSPLHF
TRBJ1-4 NA TRBV5-1 14 NA TGCGCCAGCAGCCCTGGGGGGGAGGTTGAAAAACTGTTTTTT CASSPGGEVEKLFF
TRBJ2-7 TRBD1 TRBV7-2 15 NA TGTGCCAGCAGCTTAGAACAGGGGGCAACCTACGAGCAGTACTTC CASSLEQGATYEQYF
TRBJ1-1 NA TRBV10-3 17 NA TGTGCCATCAGTGAGTCCGGGAGGACAAGGGCCGGCACTGAAGCTTTCTTT CAISESGRTRAGTEAFF
TRBJ1-5 NA TRBV7-9 15 NA TGTGCCAGCAGCTTAGAGGGGGGGGTAGGTCAGCCCCAGCATTTT CASSLEGGVGQPQHF
TRBJ2-1 TRBD2 TRBV6-5 16 once TGTGCCAGCAGTTATTCCGGGAGGGGCTGGGGCAATGAGCAGTTCTTC CASSYSGRGWGNEQFF
TRBJ1-6 NA TRBV5-4 15 NA TGTGCCAGCAGCTTGAGGCAGGGATGGAATTCACCCCTCCACTTT CASSLRQGWNSPLHF
TRBJ2-1 NA TRBV19 16 NA TGTGCCAGTAGTATTCAGGGGCACTACTCCTACAATGAGCAGTTCTTC CASSIQGHYSYNEQFF
TRBJ2-3 NA TRBV19 13 NA TGTGCCAGTAGTATTTATTTCACAGATACGCAGTATTTT CASSIYFTDTQYF
TRBJ2-5 TRBD2 TRBV4-2 19 NA TGTGCCAGCAGCCAAGGGGGGGGACTAGCGGGGTCAGGGGAAGAGACCCAGTACTTC CASSQGGGLAGSGEETQYF
TRBJ1-4 TRBD1 TRBV5-4 15 once TGTGCCAGCAGCTTGTCCCAGGGGGCTAATGAAAAACTGTTTTTT CASSLSQGANEKLFF
TRBJ2-2 TRBD2 TRBV2 15 few TGTGCCAGCAGTGTACTAGCGGGGAGGACCGGGGAGCTGTTTTTT CASSVLAGRTGELFF
TRBJ1-4 TRBD1 TRBV19 14 NA TGTGCCAGTAGCCGACAGGGGACTAATGAAAAACTGTTTTTT CASSRQGTNEKLFF
TRBJ2-1 NA TRBV30 14 NA TGTGCCTGGAGTGTGGGGGGCTCCTACAATGAGCAGTTCTTC CAWSVGGSYNEQFF
TRBJ2-5 NA TRBV4-1 15 NA TGCGCCAGCAGCCACGCCCAACGAGGACAAGAGACCCAGTACTTC CASSHAQRGQETQYF
TRBJ1-2 TRBD1 TRBV6-5 15 NA TGTGCCAGCAGTACCTCACCAGGGGGCTCGGATGGCTACACCTTC CASSTSPGGSDGYTF
TRBJ1-2 NA TRBV29-1 13 few TGCAGCGTTGAAAAGGGACTGAGCTATGGCTACACCTTC CSVEKGLSYGYTF
TRBJ2-7 TRBD2 TRBV5-1 14 NA TGCGCCAGCAGCTTCGCTAGCGGCGCCTACGAGCAGTACTTC CASSFASGAYEQYF
TRBJ2-5 NA TRBV19 16 NA TGTACCAGTAGTATCCCTCGGGGGGCAGGACAAGAGACCCAGTACTTC CTSSIPRGAGQETQYF
TRBJ2-5 NA TRBV29-1 13 once TGCAGCGTTGGAACAGGTCAAAGTGAGACCCAGTACTTC CSVGTGQSETQYF